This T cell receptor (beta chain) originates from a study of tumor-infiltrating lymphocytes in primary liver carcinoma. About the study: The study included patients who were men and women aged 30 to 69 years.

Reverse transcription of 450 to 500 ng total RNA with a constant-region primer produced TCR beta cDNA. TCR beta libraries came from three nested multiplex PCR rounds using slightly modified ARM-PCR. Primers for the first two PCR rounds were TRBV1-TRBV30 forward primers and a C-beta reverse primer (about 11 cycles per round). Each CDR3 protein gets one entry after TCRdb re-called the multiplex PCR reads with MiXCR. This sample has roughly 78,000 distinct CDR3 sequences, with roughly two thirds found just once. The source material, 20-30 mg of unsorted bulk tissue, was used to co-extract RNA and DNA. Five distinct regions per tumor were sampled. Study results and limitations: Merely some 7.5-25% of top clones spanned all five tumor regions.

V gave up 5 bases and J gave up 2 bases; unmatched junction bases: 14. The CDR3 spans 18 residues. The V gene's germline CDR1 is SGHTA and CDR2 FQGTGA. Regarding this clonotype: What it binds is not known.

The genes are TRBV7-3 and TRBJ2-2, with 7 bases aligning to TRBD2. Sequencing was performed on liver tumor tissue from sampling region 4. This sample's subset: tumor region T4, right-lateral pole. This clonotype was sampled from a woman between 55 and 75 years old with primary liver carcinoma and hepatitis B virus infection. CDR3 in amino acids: CASSPRPQLAANTGELFF. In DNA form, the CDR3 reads TGTGCCAGCAGCCCCCGACCTCAGCTAGCGGCTAACACCGGGGAGCTGTTTTTT. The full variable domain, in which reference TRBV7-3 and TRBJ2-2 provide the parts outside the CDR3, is GAGVSQTPSNKVTEKGKYVELRCDPISGHTALYWYRQSLGQGPEFLIYFQGTGAADDSGLPNDRFFAVRPEGSVSTLKIQRTERGDSAVYLCASSPRPQLAANTGELFFGEGSRLTVL.